This T cell receptor (beta chain) was recovered during a study of blood T cells in healthy people across ages. Study-wide background: Template switching caught about one barcoded beta molecule for each two T cells.

CDR1 and CDR2 from the germline V gene are DFQATT and SNEGSKA (reference sequence). The CDR3 is made up of 14 amino acids. V was trimmed by 6 bases and J by 1 base, leaving 15 bases between them. All donors came from Russia, were Caucasian and healthy, and spanned ages about 6 to 95. It was with a sample-barcoded 5' primer and a J-beta primer mix that a second PCR of roughly 7 to 12 cycles was run. Every cDNA molecule bore a tag from a template-switch adaptor containing 12 random nucleotides. TCRdb processed the 5' RACE reads anew with MiXCR; each CDR3 protein has one entry. The table includes under 750,000 distinct CDR3 sequences, 45% to 55% detected once. This clonotype has only a few counts.

The V and J genes are TRBV20-1 and TRBJ2-5; D might be TRBD1 (5 bases). Sample: blood. The sequence derives from an elderly man in good health. The CDR3: CSARRLGPQETQYF. The CDR3 DNA reads TGCAGTGCCCGGAGACTGGGGCCCCAAGAGACCCAGTACTTC.